The T cell receptor (beta chain) under discussion was sequenced for a study of blood T cell repertoires in COVID-19. At the level of the study: PBMCs, B-cell-depleted T cells, or T cells were the source of the cDNA or gDNA that made up the material.

Original processing methods: It was from reference gene primer amplification that nucleated cell counts were estimated. TCRdb's table, derived via immunoSEQ multiplex PCR, lists solely in-frame clones and lacks some. For V, J and clone size, that table is used; D and trimming come from the DNA. The data contain roughly 120,000 clones, 86% of them seen just once; the ten biggest clones take up about 5%. The sequenced sample was peripheral blood. This receptor was identified in a human donor in a cohort sampled during active COVID-19.

The CDR3 region is CAPMRSGCTDTQYF. The CDR3 DNA sequence: TGTGCCCCAATGAGGTCGGGGTGCACAGATACGCAGTATTTT. V gene TRBV6-4 combines with J gene TRBJ2-3; D is perhaps TRBD2 (5 bases). Germline V gene data show CDR1 as MRHNA and CDR2 as SNTAGT. The V end lost 11 bases, the J end lost 1 base, and 16 bases lay between the germline ends. The CDR3 has 14 residues.